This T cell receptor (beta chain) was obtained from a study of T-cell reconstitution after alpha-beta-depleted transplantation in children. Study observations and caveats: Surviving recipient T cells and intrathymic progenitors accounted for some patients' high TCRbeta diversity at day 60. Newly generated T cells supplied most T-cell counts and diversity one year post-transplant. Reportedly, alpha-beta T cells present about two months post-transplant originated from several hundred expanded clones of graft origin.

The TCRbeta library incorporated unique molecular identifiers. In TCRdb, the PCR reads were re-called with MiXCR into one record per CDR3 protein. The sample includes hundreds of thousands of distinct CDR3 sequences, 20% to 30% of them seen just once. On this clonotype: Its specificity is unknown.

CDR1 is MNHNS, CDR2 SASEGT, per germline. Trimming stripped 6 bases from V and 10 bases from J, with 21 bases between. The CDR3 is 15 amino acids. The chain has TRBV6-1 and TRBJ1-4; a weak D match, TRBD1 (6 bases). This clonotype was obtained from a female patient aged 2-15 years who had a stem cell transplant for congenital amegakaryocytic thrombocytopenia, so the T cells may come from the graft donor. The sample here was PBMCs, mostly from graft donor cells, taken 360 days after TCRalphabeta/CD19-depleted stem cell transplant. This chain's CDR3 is CASSPRAGQGGKLFF. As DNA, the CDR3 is TGTGCCAGCAGCCCCAGGGCAGGGCAAGGGGGAAAACTGTTTTTT.